The 5 T cell receptor beta chains listed next were all sequenced from one sample in a study of shared clonotypes between healthy human individuals. The data were produced by immunoSEQ multiplex PCR, yet TCRdb's version contains in-frame clones alone and is incomplete. Altogether 2 million to 2.5 million clones are present, approximately 93% being singletons, with the ten largest covering more than 0.35%. The sequencing sample was made of naive CD4+ T cells from PBMCs. Subset defined: CD45RA+ positively selected. The receptors derive from a man younger than 35 in good health. Some clones in this sample may be carry-over from other donors' samples.

This clone showed up just once. The chain carries TRBV11-2 and TRBJ2-6; D unresolved. The CDR3 has 13 residues. Germline V gene data show CDR1 as SGHAT and CDR2 as FQNNGV. V gave up 2 bases and J gave up 9 bases, with 8 bases separating them. The chain's CDR3 is CASSLTLNNVLTF. CDR3 DNA: TGTGCCAGCAGCTTAACCCTTAACAACGTCCTGACTTTC.

The gene calls are TRBV5-1 and TRBJ1-4; D may be TRBD1 (6 bases). The CDR3 sequence is 17 residues long. Per germline, CDR1 SGHRS and CDR2 YFSETQ. Trimming left V 0 bases short and J 3 bases short, with 15 bases between. The CDR3 DNA reads as TGCGCCAGCAGCTTGGAGTCGGGGGCGCTAGCTAATGAAAAACTGTTTTTT. This gives the protein CASSLESGALANEKLFF.

CDR3 bases: TGCGCCAGCAGTCCTGTAGGGACGGGCCGGGGCTCTGGAAACACCATATATTTT. As protein: CASSPVGTGRGSGNTIYF. The chain is built from TRBV4-1 and TRBJ1-3; a weak D match, TRBD1 (5 bases). The V gene lost 6 bases and the J gene lost 0 bases, with 21 bases spanning the gap. The length of the CDR3 is 18 residues. Germline values: CDR1 MGHRA, CDR2 YSYEKL.

This chain connects TRBV11-2 to TRBJ2-7; 7 bases are shared with TRBD1. The CDR3 has 17 amino acids. The ends lost 1 base at V and 7 bases at J; junction bases unmatched: 16. Looked up from germline, CDR1 is SGHAT and CDR2 is FQNNGV. CDR3 sequence: CASSLAWAGGGLGEQYF. The CDR3 DNA is TGTGCCAGCAGCTTAGCGTGGGCAGGGGGTGGCTTGGGTGAGCAGTACTTC.

The J gene is TRBJ1-2, the V gene TRBV28; D is ambiguous. Germline loops: CDR1 MDHEN, CDR2 SYDVKM. Trimming cost V 7 bases and J 1 base, with 13 bases left between them. The length of the CDR3 is 14 residues. For the CDR3, the DNA is TGTGCCAGCACCGCAACGGGAGGTAACTATGGCTACACCTTC. Translated: CASTATGGNYGYTF.